This T cell receptor beta chain was profiled in a study of identical twins. Germline V gene data show CDR1 as SGHTA and CDR2 as FQGNSA. The CDR3 sequence is 15 residues long. Trimming took off 2 bases at V and 5 bases at J, with 15 bases between the two ends. TCRdb itself ran the 5' RACE reads through MiXCR, one entry per CDR3 protein. This table has roughly 250,000 distinct CDR3 sequences, around 15% appearing once. The sample was memory (CD45RO+) T cells sorted from blood. The chain couples TRBV7-2 to TRBJ1-1, with D perhaps TRBD1 (6 bases). The sequence derives from a young woman in good health. CDR3 in DNA: TGTGCCAGCAGCTTACGGGGGGCGCGAAGAACTGAAGCTTTCTTT. It encodes CASSLRGARRTEAFF.